The next 19 T cell receptor beta chains were all read from a single sample in a study of cytomegalovirus exposure and HLA in healthy donors. PCR employed 60 Vbeta and 13 Jbeta primers. Assay: immunoSEQ multiplex PCR; the TCRdb copy retains only in-frame clones and omits some. This sample has 100,000 to 150,000 clones, with 80% found just once. Sequenced input: PBMCs. The receptors here all came from a man aged 30-40 years in good health and CMV-seropositive.

This rearrangement joins TRBV6-4 to TRBJ1-5; perhaps TRBD1 as D (5 bases). Deletions cut 6 bases from V and 9 bases from J, with 15 bases between. Germline values: CDR1 MRHNA, CDR2 SNTAGT. This CDR3 comprises 13 residues. Written as DNA, the CDR3 is TGTGCCAGCAGGACAGCCCCTCTTCGGCCCCAGCATTTT. Encoded protein: CASRTAPLRPQHF.

There are a few counts of this clone. The genes are TRBV7-8 and TRBJ2-1; tentative D call: TRBD1 (5 bases). The CDR3 consists of 13 residues. V was trimmed by 4 bases and J by 13 bases, leaving 17 bases between them. Germline CDR1 is SGHVS and CDR2 is FQNEAQ. CDR3 protein: CASSSDYPGRQFF. CDR3 in DNA: TGTGCCAGCAGCTCCGATTACCCAGGGCGTCAGTTCTTC.

This clone was detected only a few times. This sequence may be a read error, since a much larger clone differs from it by one base. The chain joins TRBV4-1 to TRBJ1-1; perhaps TRBD1 as D (5 bases). The CDR3 sequence is 16 residues long. Trimming pared 1 base from V and 1 base from J, leaving 13 bases between. Germline V gives CDR1 MGHRA, CDR2 YSYEKL. This CDR3 is CASSQGGWGPNTEAFF. The CDR3 DNA reads TGCGCCAGCAGCCAAGGTGGGTGGGGCCCGAACACTGAAGCTTTCTTT.

This chain connects TRBV7-6 to TRBJ1-5; TRBD1 agrees at 10 bases. Per the germline V gene, CDR1 is SGHVS and CDR2 is FNYEAQ. The trim removed 5 bases at V and 0 bases at J, leaving 7 bases unmatched. The CDR3 is made up of 17 amino acids. The CDR3 DNA sequence: TGTGCCAGCAGCCCTGGGACAGGGGCTGATAGCAATCAGCCCCAGCATTTT. Translation gives CASSPGTGADSNQPQHF. The full variable domain, with the rest looked up from reference TRBV7-6 and TRBJ1-5, is GAGVSQSPRYKVTKRGQDVALRCDPISGHVSLYWYRQALGQGPEFLTYFNYEAQQDKSGLPNDRFSAERPEGSISTLTIQRTEQRDSAMYRCASSPGTGADSNQPQHFGDGTRLSIL.

The chain uses TRBV4-2 and TRBJ1-2; D unresolved. This CDR3 spans 12 amino acids. Trimming cost V 0 bases and J 8 bases, with 7 bases left between them. In germline, CDR1 is LGHNA, CDR2 YNFKEQ. In nucleotides, the CDR3 is TGTGCCAGCAGCCAAGATCGCGTCGGCTACACCTTC. Protein: CASSQDRVGYTF.

The chain combines TRBV29-1 with TRBJ1-1; TRBD1 is a possible D gene (5 bases). Trimming left V 6 bases short and J 1 base short, with 15 bases between. The CDR3 consists of 14 residues. Germline V gene lookup returns CDR1 SQVTM and CDR2 ANQGSEA. Written as DNA, the CDR3 is TGCAGCGTCCCGGGGGGTAAGTGGAACACTGAAGCTTTCTTT. It translates to CSVPGGKWNTEAFF.

The chain links TRBV2 to TRBJ1-2; D gene uncertain. Germline CDR1 and CDR2: SNHLY and FYNNEI. The CDR3 is 15 residues long. The V and J ends lost 2 bases and 4 bases respectively, with 14 bases between them. The CDR3 bases are TGTGCCAGCAGTGAAAGGCAGTCCCTAGGCTATGGCTACACCTTC. Translating it yields CASSERQSLGYGYTF.

The chain is built from TRBV19 and TRBJ1-6; TRBD1 matches at 8 bases. CDR3 size: 15 residues. The germline V gene encodes CDR1 LNHDA and CDR2 SQIVND (reference sequence). V dropped 5 bases and J dropped 10; count of bases not matched to a gene: 10. This chain's CDR3 is CASSPTLTGESPLHF. CDR3 sequence (DNA): TGTGCCAGTAGTCCAACCCTGACAGGGGAGTCACCCCTCCACTTT.

The chain has TRBV4-1 and TRBJ2-1; 7 bases are a match to TRBD1. The CDR3 loop spans 18 amino acids. Germline lookup yields CDR1 MGHRA and CDR2 YSYEKL. The trim removed 1 base at V and 7 bases at J, leaving 16 bases unmatched. CDR3 DNA: TGCGCCAGCAGCCAAGCGTCAACGGGACAGAGTCTTATGAATGAGCAGTTCTTC. This translates into CASSQASTGQSLMNEQFF.

The J gene is TRBJ1-2, the V gene TRBV6-6; D might be TRBD1 (5 bases). The germline CDR1 and CDR2 sequences are MNHNY and SVGAGI (reference sequence). V was cut by 2 bases and J by 6 bases, with 16 bases left in between. CDR3 length equals 15 residues. The CDR3 region is CASSYSPTVTDGYTF. The CDR3 DNA sequence: TGTGCCAGCAGTTACAGCCCGACAGTTACCGATGGCTACACCTTC.

The rearrangement joins TRBV10-1 to TRBJ2-5; 8 bases match TRBD1. V lost 6 bases and J lost 5; bases outside the gene matches: 5. Per the germline V gene, CDR1 is WNHNN and CDR2 is SYGVQD (reference sequence). The CDR3 runs to 13 residues. CDR3 sequence: CASSKDREETQYF. The CDR3 DNA reads TGCGCCAGCAGCAAGGACAGGGAGGAGACCCAGTACTTC.

The chain couples TRBV5-1 to TRBJ2-2; TRBD2 matches at 8 bases. Looked up from germline, CDR1 is SGHRS and CDR2 is YFSETQ. J gave up 7 bases and V 0 bases, and 5 bases lay outside the gene matches. CDR3 length: 15 amino acids. This CDR3 is CASSLEGLGNGELFF. As DNA, the CDR3 is TGCGCCAGCAGCTTGGAGGGACTAGGAAACGGGGAGCTGTTTTTT.

The chain joins TRBV19 to TRBJ1-5; no clear D. CDR1 is LNHDA, CDR2 SQIVND, per germline (reference sequence). Trimming took off 6 bases at V and 0 bases at J, with 12 bases between the two ends. The CDR3 is made up of 15 amino acids. CDR3: CASRTRIDSNQPQHF. The CDR3 region has the DNA TGTGCCAGTAGGACTAGGATAGATAGCAATCAGCCCCAGCATTTT.

The chain recombines TRBV6-4 with TRBJ1-1; D is undetermined. Germline loops: CDR1 MRHNA, CDR2 SNTAGT. Deletions cut 6 bases from V and 1 base from J, with 12 bases between. The CDR3 is made up of 14 amino acids. For the CDR3, the DNA is TGTGCCAGCAGCCTGGAAGGGAGGAACACTGAAGCTTTCTTT. Amino acid sequence: CASSLEGRNTEAFF.

The chain recombines TRBV18 with TRBJ1-1; TRBD1 aligns across 7 bases. Germline loops: CDR1 KGHSH, CDR2 LQKENI. V shed 5 bases and J 2 bases; nucleotides not matched to a gene: 8. This CDR3 has 15 residues. The CDR3 DNA reads as TGTGCCAGCTCAGAGGACAGGCGAGGAAACACTGAAGCTTTCTTT. Protein product: CASSEDRRGNTEAFF.

The V gene is TRBV5-6, the J gene TRBJ1-2, with D possibly being TRBD1 (5 bases). Per the germline V gene, CDR1 is SGHDT and CDR2 is YYEEEE. The V end was cut by 2 bases, the J end by 4 bases, with 12 bases between. The CDR3 sequence is 14 residues long. The CDR3 here is CASSFGALPYGYTF. CDR3 nucleotide sequence: TGTGCCAGCAGCTTTGGGGCGCTTCCCTATGGCTACACCTTC.

The chain employs TRBV2 and TRBJ1-2, with no clear D. Germline V CDR1 and CDR2: SNHLY, FYNNEI. CDR3 length: 12 amino acids. The V gene lost 2 bases and the J gene lost 10 bases, with 11 bases spanning the gap. Written as DNA, the CDR3 is TGTGCCAGCAGTGAAAACAACCGATACTACACCTTC. Amino acids: CASSENNRYYTF.

This clone is a singleton in its sample. The chain uses TRBV9 and TRBJ1-2; the D gene is possibly TRBD1 (6 bases). Per the germline V gene, CDR1 is SGDLS and CDR2 is YYNGEE. The CDR3 extends over 14 amino acids. The V end was cut by 3 bases, the J end by 6 bases, with 15 bases between. DNA of the CDR3: TGTGCCAGCAGCGGACGAGACGACAGGAATGGCTACACCTTC. Protein sequence: CASSGRDDRNGYTF.

The chain joins TRBV28 to TRBJ2-7, with 16 bases that match TRBD2. With V trimmed by 7 bases and J by 1 base, 10 bases remained unmatched. This CDR3 is built from 18 residues. Germline CDR1 is MDHEN and CDR2 is SYDVKM. CDR3 DNA: TGTGCCAGCAAACCGCCGGGACTAGCGGGGGGGCGTTCCTACGAGCAGTACTTC. Translated: CASKPPGLAGGRSYEQYF.